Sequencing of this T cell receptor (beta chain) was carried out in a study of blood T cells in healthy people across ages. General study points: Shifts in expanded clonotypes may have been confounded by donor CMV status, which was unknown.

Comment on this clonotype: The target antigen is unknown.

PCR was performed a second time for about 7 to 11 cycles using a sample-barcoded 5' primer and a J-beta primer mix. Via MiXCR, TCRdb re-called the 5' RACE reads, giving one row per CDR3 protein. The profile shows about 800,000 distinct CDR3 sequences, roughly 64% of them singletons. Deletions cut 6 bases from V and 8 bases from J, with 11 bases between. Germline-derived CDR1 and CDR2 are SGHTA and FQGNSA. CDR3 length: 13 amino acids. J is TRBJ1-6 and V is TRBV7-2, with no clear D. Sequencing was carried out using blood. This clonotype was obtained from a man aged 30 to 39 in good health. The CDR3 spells CASREEPDSPLHF. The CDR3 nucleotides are TGTGCCAGCAGGGAAGAACCGGATTCACCCCTCCACTTT.